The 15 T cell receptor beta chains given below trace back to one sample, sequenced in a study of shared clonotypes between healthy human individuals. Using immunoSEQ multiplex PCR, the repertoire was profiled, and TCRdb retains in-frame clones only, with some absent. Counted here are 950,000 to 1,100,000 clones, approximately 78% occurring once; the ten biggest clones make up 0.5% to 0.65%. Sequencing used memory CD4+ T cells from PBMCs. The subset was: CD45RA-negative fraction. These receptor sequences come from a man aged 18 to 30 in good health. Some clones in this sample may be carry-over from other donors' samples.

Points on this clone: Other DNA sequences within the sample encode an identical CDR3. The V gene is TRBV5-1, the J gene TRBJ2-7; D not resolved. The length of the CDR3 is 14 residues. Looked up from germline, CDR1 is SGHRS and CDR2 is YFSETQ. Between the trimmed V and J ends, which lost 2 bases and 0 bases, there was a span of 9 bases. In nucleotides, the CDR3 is TGCGCCAGCAGCTTCGTGGGTCCCTCCTACGAGCAGTACTTC. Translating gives CASSFVGPSYEQYF.

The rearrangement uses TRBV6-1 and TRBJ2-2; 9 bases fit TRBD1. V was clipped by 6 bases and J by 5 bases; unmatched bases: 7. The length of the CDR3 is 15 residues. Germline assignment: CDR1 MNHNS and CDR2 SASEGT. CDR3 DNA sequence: TGTGCCAGCAGCGTCGGACAGGGGTGGACCGGGGAGCTGTTTTTT. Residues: CASSVGQGWTGELFF.

The CDR3 DNA is TGCAGCGTTGGGGGTGAACTAGCGGGAGGGTACGAGCAGTACTTC. Protein product: CSVGGELAGGYEQYF. The chain combines TRBV29-1 with TRBJ2-7; 13 nucleotides match TRBD2. J gave up 4 bases and V 4 bases, and 7 bases lay outside the gene matches. There are 15 residues in the CDR3. Germline V CDR1 and CDR2: SQVTM, ANQGSEA.

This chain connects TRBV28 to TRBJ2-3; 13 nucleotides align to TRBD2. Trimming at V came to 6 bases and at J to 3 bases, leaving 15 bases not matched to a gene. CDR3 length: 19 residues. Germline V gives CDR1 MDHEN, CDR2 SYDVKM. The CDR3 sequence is CASRKGSLGLAGETDTQYF. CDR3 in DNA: TGTGCCAGCAGAAAGGGTAGTTTAGGACTAGCGGGAGAAACAGATACGCAGTATTTT.

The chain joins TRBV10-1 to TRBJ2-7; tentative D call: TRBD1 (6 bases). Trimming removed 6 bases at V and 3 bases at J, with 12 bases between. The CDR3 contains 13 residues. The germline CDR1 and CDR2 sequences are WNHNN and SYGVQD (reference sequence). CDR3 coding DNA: TGCGCCAGCAGAAGACAGGTTAACTACGAGCAGTACTTC. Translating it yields CASRRQVNYEQYF.

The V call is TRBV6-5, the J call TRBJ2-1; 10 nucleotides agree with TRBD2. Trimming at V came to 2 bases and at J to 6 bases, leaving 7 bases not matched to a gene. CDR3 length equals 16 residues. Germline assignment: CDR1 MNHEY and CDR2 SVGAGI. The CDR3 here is CASSYTSGKGPNEQFF. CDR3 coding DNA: TGTGCCAGCAGTTACACTAGCGGGAAAGGGCCCAATGAGCAGTTCTTC.

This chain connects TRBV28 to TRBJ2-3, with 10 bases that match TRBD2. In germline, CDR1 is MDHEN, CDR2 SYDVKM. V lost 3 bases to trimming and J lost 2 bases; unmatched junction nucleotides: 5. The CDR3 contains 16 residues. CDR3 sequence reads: CASSFPAGGPTDTQYF. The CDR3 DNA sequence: TGTGCCAGCAGTTTCCCAGCGGGAGGGCCCACAGATACGCAGTATTTT.

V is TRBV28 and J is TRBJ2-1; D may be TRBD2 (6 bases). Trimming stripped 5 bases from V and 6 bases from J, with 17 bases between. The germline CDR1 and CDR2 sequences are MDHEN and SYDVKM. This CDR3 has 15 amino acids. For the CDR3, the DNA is TGTGCCAGCAGTCGACTAGGTGGAGCCTTCAATGAGCAGTTCTTC. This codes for CASSRLGGAFNEQFF.

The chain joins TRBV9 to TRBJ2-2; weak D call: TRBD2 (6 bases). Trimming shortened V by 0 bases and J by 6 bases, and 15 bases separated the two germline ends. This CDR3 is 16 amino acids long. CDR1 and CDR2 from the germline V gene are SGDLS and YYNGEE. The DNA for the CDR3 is TGTGCCAGCAGCGTAGCAAGCGGGCCTGGCCCCGGGGAGCTGTTTTTT. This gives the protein CASSVASGPGPGELFF.

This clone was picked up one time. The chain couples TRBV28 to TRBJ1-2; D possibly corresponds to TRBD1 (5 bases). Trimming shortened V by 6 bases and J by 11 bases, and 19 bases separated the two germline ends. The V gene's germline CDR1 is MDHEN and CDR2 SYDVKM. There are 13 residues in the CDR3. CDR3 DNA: TGTGCCAGCAGCCGAAATTGGGCGGGGCGGTACACCTTC. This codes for CASSRNWAGRYTF.

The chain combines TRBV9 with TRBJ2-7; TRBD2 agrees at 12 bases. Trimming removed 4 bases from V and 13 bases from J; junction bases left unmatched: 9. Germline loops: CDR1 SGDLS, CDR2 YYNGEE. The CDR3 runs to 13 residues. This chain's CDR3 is CASSPRTSGVVYF. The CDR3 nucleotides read TGTGCCAGCAGCCCCCGGACTAGCGGGGTCGTATACTTC.

As DNA, the CDR3 is TGTGCCAGCGGCCAATTGGAGCAGGCTTTCTTT. This gives the protein CASGQLEQAFF. The V call is TRBV6-5, the J call TRBJ1-1; D not certain. The CDR3 covers 11 residues. Trimming took 8 bases from V and 11 from J, leaving 15 bases between them. Germline V CDR1 and CDR2: MNHEY, SVGAGI.

CDR3 nucleotide sequence: TGTGCCAGCAGGGGGTCCGGGGGCAATGAGCAGTTCTTC. It yields the protein CASRGSGGNEQFF. This chain links TRBV27 with TRBJ2-1, with a tentative D call TRBD2 (6 bases). The V end was cut by 6 bases, the J end by 6 bases, with 12 bases between. Germline lookup yields CDR1 MNHEY and CDR2 SMNVEV (reference sequence). The CDR3 runs to 13 residues.

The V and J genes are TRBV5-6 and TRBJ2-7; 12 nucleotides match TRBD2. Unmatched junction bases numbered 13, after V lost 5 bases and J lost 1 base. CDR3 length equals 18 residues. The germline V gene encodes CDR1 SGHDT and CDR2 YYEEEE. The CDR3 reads CASSRPGLAGIPSYEQYF. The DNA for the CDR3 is TGTGCCAGCAGTCGGCCGGGACTAGCGGGCATACCGTCCTACGAGCAGTACTTC. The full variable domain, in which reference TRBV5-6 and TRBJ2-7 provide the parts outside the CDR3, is DAGVTQSPTHLIKTRGQQVTLRCSPKSGHDTVSWYQQALGQGPQFIFQYYEEEERQRGNFPDRFSGHQFPNYSSELNVNALLLGDSALYLCASSRPGLAGIPSYEQYFGPGTRLTVT.

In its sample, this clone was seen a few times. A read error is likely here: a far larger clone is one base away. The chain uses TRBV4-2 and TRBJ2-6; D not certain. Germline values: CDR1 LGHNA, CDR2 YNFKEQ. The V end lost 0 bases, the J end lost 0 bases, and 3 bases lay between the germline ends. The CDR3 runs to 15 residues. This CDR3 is CASSQEDSGANVLTF. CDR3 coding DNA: TGTGCCAGCAGCCAAGAGGACTCTGGGGCCAACGTCCTGACTTTC.